The 15 T cell receptor beta chains below all came from one sample that was sequenced in a study of T cell responses to AZD1222 COVID-19 vaccine. Generated by immunoSEQ multiplex PCR, the TCRdb table keeps only in-frame clones and is missing some. This table holds 100,000 or so clones, 85% to 90% found once. The specimen was peripheral blood, collected on day 0 of AZD1222 vaccination. The source is an adult in good health.

V gene TRBV4-2 combines with J gene TRBJ2-5, with a weak D call TRBD2 (6 bases). Trimming took 1 base from V and 2 from J, leaving 14 bases between them. The CDR3 is 16 amino acids. Per germline, CDR1 LGHNA and CDR2 YNFKEQ. In DNA, the CDR3 is TGTGCCAGCAGCCAAGGGGGACTTCCTCTACAAGAGACCCAGTACTTC. Amino acids: CASSQGGLPLQETQYF.

This chain joins TRBV7-2 and TRBJ1-6; the D gene is possibly TRBD1 (5 bases). CDR1 is SGHTA, CDR2 FQGNSA, per germline. The CDR3 sequence is 15 residues long. V was trimmed by 5 bases and J by 6 bases, leaving 14 bases between them. The CDR3 reads CASSPRAGLNSPLHF. CDR3 in DNA: TGTGCCAGCAGCCCCAGGGCCGGCCTTAATTCACCCCTCCACTTT.

V and J are TRBV11-3 and TRBJ2-1; D is unclear. V was trimmed by 0 bases and J by 0 bases, leaving 12 bases between them. Germline CDR1 and CDR2: SGHNT and YENEEA. CDR3 length: 17 amino acids. The CDR3 is CASSLDPGPDSYNEQFF. The CDR3 nucleotides read TGTGCCAGCAGCTTAGACCCCGGTCCCGACTCCTACAATGAGCAGTTCTTC.

The gene calls are TRBV10-3 and TRBJ1-2; 8 bases match TRBD1. Germline values: CDR1 ENHRY, CDR2 SYGVKD. The CDR3 has 13 amino acids. V gave up 6 bases and J gave up 4 bases; unmatched junction bases: 4. CDR3 nucleotides: TGTGCCATCAGCGCACAGGGGGTCTATGGCTACACCTTC. Protein: CAISAQGVYGYTF.

This chain connects TRBV4-3 to TRBJ1-4; TRBD1 agrees at 8 bases. The length of the CDR3 is 14 residues. The germline CDR1 and CDR2 sequences are LGHNA and YSLEER. J was trimmed by 5 bases and V by 3 bases; bases with no gene match: 2. CDR3 in amino acids: CASSHTGGNEKLFF. CDR3 nucleotide sequence: TGCGCCAGCAGCCATACAGGGGGAAATGAAAAACTGTTTTTT.

V is TRBV29-1 and J is TRBJ1-3; 7 bases fit TRBD1. V lost 3 bases and J lost 3; bases outside the gene matches: 2. Germline V gene data show CDR1 as SQVTM and CDR2 as ANQGSEA. The CDR3 sequence is 13 residues long. CDR3 protein: CSVEAGGGNTIYF. In DNA, the CDR3 is TGCAGCGTTGAGGCAGGGGGTGGAAACACCATATATTTT.

The chain uses TRBV3-1 (or the pseudogene TRBV3-2) and TRBJ2-7; 8 bases are shared with TRBD2. This CDR3 has 14 residues. Germline V gives CDR1 LGHDT, CDR2 YNNKEL (reference sequence). V lost 1 base to trimming and J lost 7 bases; unmatched junction nucleotides: 6. The CDR3 protein is CASSQGRTSSEQYF. The CDR3 DNA reads as TGTGCCAGCAGCCAAGGCCGGACTAGCTCAGAGCAGTACTTC.

This CDR3 reads CASSQGRDSGYEQYF. CDR3 nucleotides: TGTGCCAGCAGCCAAGGGAGGGACAGTGGCTACGAGCAGTACTTC. The chain couples TRBV4-2 to TRBJ2-7; a weak D match, TRBD1 (7 bases). This CDR3 is built from 15 residues. The germline gives CDR1 LGHNA, CDR2 YNFKEQ. V lost 1 base and J 3 bases, leaving 13 bases between the germline ends.

This chain connects TRBV9 to TRBJ2-1; weak D call: TRBD1 (5 bases). Germline-derived CDR1 and CDR2 are SGDLS and YYNGEE. Trimming left V 1 base short and J 1 base short, with 9 bases between. The CDR3 spans 15 residues. For the CDR3, the DNA is TGTGCCAGCAGCGTAACCAGGGATTCCTACAATGAGCAGTTCTTC. It codes for CASSVTRDSYNEQFF.

V and J are TRBV6-5 and TRBJ1-5; no clear D gene. CDR1 MNHEY and CDR2 SVGAGI come from the germline V gene. V lost 5 bases and J lost 6, with 11 bases in between. The CDR3 has 13 amino acids. The CDR3 protein is CASSQEVRQPQHF. The CDR3 DNA is TGTGCCAGCAGTCAGGAGGTCCGTCAGCCCCAGCATTTT.

This chain joins TRBV5-4 and TRBJ2-7, with D perhaps matching TRBD2 (6 bases). Germline lookup yields CDR1 SGHNT and CDR2 YYREEE (reference sequence). This CDR3 comprises 15 residues. The V end was cut by 4 bases, the J end by 2 bases, with 16 bases between. The CDR3 reads CASSPYGGGAYEQYF. For the CDR3, the DNA is TGTGCCAGCAGCCCTTACGGGGGTGGAGCCTACGAGCAGTACTTC.

V gene TRBV2 combines with J gene TRBJ1-6, with D possibly matching TRBD1 (5 bases). Trimming cost V 9 bases and J 7 bases, with 13 bases left between them. Per the germline V gene, CDR1 is SNHLY and CDR2 is FYNNEI. The CDR3 contains 13 residues. The CDR3 DNA is TGTGCCAGTACCGGGACCAGAAATTCACCCCTCCACTTT. It is translated as CASTGTRNSPLHF. Based on the CDR3 plus reference TRBV2 and TRBJ1-6, the full variable domain is EPEVTQTPSHQVTQMGQEVILRCVPISNHLYFYWYRQILGQKVEFLVSFYNNEISEKSEIFDDQFSVERPDGSNFTLKIRSTKLEDSAMYFCASTGTRNSPLHFGNGTRLTVT.

The V call is TRBV4-2, the J call TRBJ1-5; the match to TRBD1 covers 8 bases. V was pared by 0 bases and J by 9 bases, with 13 bases of the junction left unmatched. The CDR3 runs to 17 residues. Germline loops: CDR1 LGHNA, CDR2 YNFKEQ. In DNA form, the CDR3 reads TGTGCCAGCAGCCAAGAAGTGGATCCGACAGGGGATCCGCCCCAGCATTTT. As protein: CASSQEVDPTGDPPQHF.

This chain connects TRBV6-5 to TRBJ1-5; 9 nucleotides agree with TRBD1. CDR1 and CDR2 (germline): MNHEY, SVGAGI. Trimming took 6 bases from V and 6 from J; bases not matched to a gene: 9. The CDR3 spans 15 residues. The CDR3 DNA reads as TGTGCCAGCAGATCGGACAGGGGAAGAGGTCAGCCCCAGCATTTT. Its translation: CASRSDRGRGQPQHF.

This clone was found a few times. The chain combines TRBV4-2 with TRBJ1-1; D is possibly TRBD1 (5 bases). This CDR3 is 15 amino acids long. Trimming took 3 bases from V and 6 from J, leaving 17 bases between them. CDR1 is LGHNA and CDR2 is YNFKEQ in the germline V gene. The CDR3 bases are TGTGCCAGCAGCCAGCCTGAACTTATGGGGGCTGAAGCTTTCTTT. Its protein product is CASSQPELMGAEAFF.